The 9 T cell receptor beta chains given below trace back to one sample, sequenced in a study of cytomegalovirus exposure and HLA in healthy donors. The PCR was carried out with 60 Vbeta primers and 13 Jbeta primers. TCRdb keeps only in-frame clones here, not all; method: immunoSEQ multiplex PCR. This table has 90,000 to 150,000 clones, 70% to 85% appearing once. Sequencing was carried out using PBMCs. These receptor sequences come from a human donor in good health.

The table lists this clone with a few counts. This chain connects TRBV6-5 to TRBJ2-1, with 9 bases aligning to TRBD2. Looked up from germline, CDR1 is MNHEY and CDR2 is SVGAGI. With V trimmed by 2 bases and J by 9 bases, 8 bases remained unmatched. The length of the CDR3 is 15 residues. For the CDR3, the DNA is TGTGCCAGCAGTTACGGGGTAGCGGGAGCGGTTGAGCAGTTCTTC. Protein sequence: CASSYGVAGAVEQFF.

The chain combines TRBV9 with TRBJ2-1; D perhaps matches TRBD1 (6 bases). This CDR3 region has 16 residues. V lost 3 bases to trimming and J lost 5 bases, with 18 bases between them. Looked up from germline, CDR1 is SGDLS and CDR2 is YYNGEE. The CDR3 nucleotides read TGTGCCAGCAGCGAGGCAAACAGGGAAATCCACAATGAGCAGTTCTTC. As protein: CASSEANREIHNEQFF.

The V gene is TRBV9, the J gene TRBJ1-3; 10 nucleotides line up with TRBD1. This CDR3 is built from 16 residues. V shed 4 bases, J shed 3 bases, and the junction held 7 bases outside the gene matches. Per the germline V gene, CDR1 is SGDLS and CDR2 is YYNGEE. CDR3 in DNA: TGTGCCAGCAGCCCGAGGACAGGGGGAAGTGGAAACACCATATATTTT. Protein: CASSPRTGGSGNTIYF.

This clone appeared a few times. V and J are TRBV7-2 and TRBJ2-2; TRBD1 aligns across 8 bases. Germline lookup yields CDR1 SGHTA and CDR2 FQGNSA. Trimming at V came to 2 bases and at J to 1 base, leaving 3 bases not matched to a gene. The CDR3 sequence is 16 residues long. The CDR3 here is CASSLSGTGNTGELFF. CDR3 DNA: TGTGCCAGCAGCTTATCCGGGACAGGGAACACCGGGGAGCTGTTTTTT.

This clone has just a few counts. The CDR3 spells CASSFGQGSYEQYF. CDR3 coding DNA: TGTGCCAGCAGCTTCGGGCAGGGTTCCTACGAGCAGTACTTC. The chain employs TRBV7-9 and TRBJ2-7; D perhaps matches TRBD1 (5 bases). Germline CDR1 is SEHNR and CDR2 is FQNEAQ (reference sequence). V dropped 3 bases and J dropped 1 base, with 10 bases sitting between them. This CDR3 region has 14 residues.

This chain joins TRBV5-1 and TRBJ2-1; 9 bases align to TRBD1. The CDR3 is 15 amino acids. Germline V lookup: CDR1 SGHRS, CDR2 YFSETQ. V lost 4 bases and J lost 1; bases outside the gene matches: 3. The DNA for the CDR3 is TGCGCCAGCAGCATGGACAGGGGATCCTACAATGAGCAGTTCTTC. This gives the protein CASSMDRGSYNEQFF. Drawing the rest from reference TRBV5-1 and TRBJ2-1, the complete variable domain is KAGVTQTPRYLIKTRGQQVTLSCSPISGHRSVSWYQQTPGQGLQFLFEYFSETQRNKGNFPGRFSGRQFSNSRSEMNVSTLELGDSALYLCASSMDRGSYNEQFFGPGTRLTVL.

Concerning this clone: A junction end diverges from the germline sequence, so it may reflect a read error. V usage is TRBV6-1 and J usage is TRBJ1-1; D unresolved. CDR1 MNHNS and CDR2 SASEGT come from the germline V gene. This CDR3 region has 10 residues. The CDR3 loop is CASSAVWSWF. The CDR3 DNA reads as TGTGCCAGCAGTGCGGTCTGGAGTTGGTTT.

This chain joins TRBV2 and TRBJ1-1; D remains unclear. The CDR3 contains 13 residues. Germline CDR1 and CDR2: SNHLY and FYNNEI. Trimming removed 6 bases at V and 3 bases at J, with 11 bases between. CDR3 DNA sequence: TGTGCCAGCAGACTTACAGAGTACACTGAAGCTTTCTTT. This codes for CASRLTEYTEAFF.

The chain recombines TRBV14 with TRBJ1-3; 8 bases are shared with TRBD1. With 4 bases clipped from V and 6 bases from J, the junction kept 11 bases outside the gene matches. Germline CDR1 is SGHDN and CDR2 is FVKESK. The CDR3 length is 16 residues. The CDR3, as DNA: TGTGCCAGCAGCCCCTATCAGGGGGCAGGGGCAAACACCATATATTTT. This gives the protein CASSPYQGAGANTIYF.